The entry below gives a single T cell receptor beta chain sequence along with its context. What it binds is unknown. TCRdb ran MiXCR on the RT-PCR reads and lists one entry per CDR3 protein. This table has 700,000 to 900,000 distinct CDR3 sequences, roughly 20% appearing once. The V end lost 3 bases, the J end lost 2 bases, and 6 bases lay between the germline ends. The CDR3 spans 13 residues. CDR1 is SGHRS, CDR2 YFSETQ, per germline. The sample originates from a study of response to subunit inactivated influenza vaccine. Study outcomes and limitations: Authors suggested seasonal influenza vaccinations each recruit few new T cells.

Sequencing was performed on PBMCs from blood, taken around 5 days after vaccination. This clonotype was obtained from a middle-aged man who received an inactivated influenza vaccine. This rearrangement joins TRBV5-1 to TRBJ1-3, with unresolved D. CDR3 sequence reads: CASSWTPGNTIYF. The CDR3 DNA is TGCGCCAGCAGCTGGACGCCTGGAAACACCATATATTTT.